One and the same sample provided the 32 T cell receptor beta chains below, sequenced in a study of T cells in Graves' hyperthyroidism and ophthalmopathy. RNA transcripts were the template for amplifying TCR beta CDR3 regions. HTBI primers drove first-round RT-PCR of the TCR CDR3. TCRdb re-analysed the multiplex PCR reads in MiXCR, keeping a single row per CDR3 protein. The table lists around 300,000 distinct CDR3 sequences, 22% of them singletons. Sequences were obtained from blood. The receptor set was obtained from a man aged 25-45 years with Graves' ophthalmopathy.

This clonotype has just a few counts. V gene TRBV6-1 combines with J gene TRBJ1-5; TRBD1 is a possible D gene (5 bases). The CDR3 consists of 15 residues. Germline V lookup: CDR1 MNHNS, CDR2 SASEGT. V lost 5 bases, J lost 1 base, and 12 bases lay in between. CDR3 residues: CASSPRVRSNQPQHF. Written as DNA, the CDR3 is TGTGCCAGCAGTCCCAGGGTACGGAGCAATCAGCCCCAGCATTTT.

This clonotype was recorded many times. V and J are TRBV3-1 and TRBJ2-7; 7 bases align to TRBD1. CDR1 and CDR2 (germline): LGHDT, YNNKEL (reference sequence). J gave up 9 bases and V 4 bases, and 15 bases lay outside the gene matches. The CDR3 spans 15 residues. The CDR3 nucleotides are TGTGCCAGCAGCCCATATACAGGGGTTGAAATCGCGCAGTACTTC. Translation: CASSPYTGVEIAQYF.

The chain carries TRBV27 and TRBJ2-1, with D possibly matching TRBD1 (5 bases). Germline values: CDR1 MNHEY, CDR2 SMNVEV (reference sequence). The V end was cut by 6 bases, the J end by 4 bases, with 16 bases between. The CDR3 totals 15 residues. In nucleotides, the CDR3 is TGTGCCAGCAGGCTAGGGGCATCAATATACAATGAGCAGTTCTTC. The encoded protein is CASRLGASIYNEQFF.

The chain has TRBV12-3 or TRBV12-4 and TRBJ2-2, with D unclear. This CDR3 is 13 amino acids long. V lost 3 bases and J lost 7, with 9 bases in between. CDR3 bases: TGTGCCAGCAGTTTGGGGATGGTCGGGGAGCTGTTTTTT. Residues: CASSLGMVGELFF.

The sample holds many counts of this clonotype. The V gene is TRBV28, the J gene TRBJ2-3; 10 positions agree with TRBD2. This CDR3 comprises 15 residues. Germline trimming cut 5 bases from V and 9 bases from J; bases unmatched to any gene: 11. Germline V CDR1 and CDR2: MDHEN, SYDVKM. DNA of the CDR3: TGTGCCAGCAGTACACCGGGGCTAGCGGGAGTCACGCAGTATTTT. It yields the protein CASSTPGLAGVTQYF.

This clonotype was counted at least ten times. The chain carries TRBV28 and TRBJ1-2; 12 bases are shared with TRBD1. Germline V CDR1 and CDR2: MDHEN, SYDVKM. The CDR3 length is 15 residues. The trim removed 6 bases at V and 8 bases at J, leaving 10 bases unmatched. The CDR3 protein is CASSQPGQGAKGYTF. The CDR3, as DNA: TGTGCCAGCAGCCAGCCGGGACAGGGGGCGAAAGGCTACACCTTC.

A few counts support this clonotype. The chain has TRBV13 and TRBJ2-1; 7 positions match TRBD1. The CDR3 contains 15 residues. The V gene end was trimmed by 0 bases and the J gene end by 2 bases; junction bases not matched to a gene: 1. Germline-derived CDR1 and CDR2 are PRHDT and FYEKMQ (reference sequence). The CDR3 here is CASSLGQGTYNEQFF. CDR3 DNA: TGTGCCAGCAGCTTAGGACAGGGGACCTACAATGAGCAGTTCTTC. The full variable domain, its missing parts supplied by reference TRBV13 and TRBJ2-1, is AAGVIQSPRHLIKEKRETATLKCYPIPRHDTVYWYQQGPGQDPQFLISFYEKMQSDKGSIPDRFSAQQFSDYHSELNMSSLELGDSALYFCASSLGQGTYNEQFFGPGTRLTVL.

This clonotype was observed many times. The CDR3, as DNA: TGTGCCAGCAGCTCGGGGACTAGCGGGAGGGCAGATACGCAGTATTTT. Translation: CASSSGTSGRADTQYF. V is TRBV11-2 and J is TRBJ2-3; 16 bases are shared with TRBD2. The CDR3 totals 16 residues. The V and J ends lost 4 bases and 4 bases, in that order; junction bases with no gene match: 2. Germline loops: CDR1 SGHAT, CDR2 FQNNGV.

V usage is TRBV9 and J usage is TRBJ2-3, with 7 bases identical to TRBD2. CDR1 SGDLS and CDR2 YYNGEE come from the germline V gene. The CDR3 spans 15 residues. V shed 3 bases, J shed 0 bases, and the junction held 4 bases outside the gene matches. The CDR3 is CASSEGLESTDTQYF. CDR3 coding DNA: TGTGCCAGCAGCGAAGGACTAGAGAGCACAGATACGCAGTATTTT. Full variable domain (rest looked up from reference TRBV9 and TRBJ2-3): DSGVTQTPKHLITATGQRVTLRCSPRSGDLSVYWYQQSLDQGLQFLIQYYNGEERAKGNILERFSAQQFPDLHSELNLSSLELGDSALYFCASSEGLESTDTQYFGPGTRLTVL.

In DNA form, the CDR3 reads TGTGCCAGTACTATGGACGGGCTTTATTCACCCCTCCACTTT. Encoded protein: CASTMDGLYSPLHF. This chain connects TRBV19 to TRBJ1-6; no clear D gene. Germline V lookup: CDR1 LNHDA, CDR2 SQIVND (reference sequence). V lost 7 bases and J lost 8, with 15 bases in between. The CDR3 covers 14 residues. The full variable domain, in which reference TRBV19 and TRBJ1-6 provide the parts outside the CDR3, is DGGITQSPKYLFRKEGQNVTLSCEQNLNHDAMYWYRQDPGQGLRLIYYSQIVNDFQKGDIAEGYSVSREKKESFPLTVTSAQKNPTAFYLCASTMDGLYSPLHFGNGTRLTVT.

This clonotype was seen many times. The V gene is TRBV11-2, the J gene TRBJ2-5; D perhaps matches TRBD2 (6 bases). Germline CDR1 is SGHAT and CDR2 is FQNNGV. Trimming removed 5 bases at V and 3 bases at J, with 16 bases between. This CDR3 has 15 amino acids. CDR3 sequence: CASSPGTRPEETQYF. The CDR3 nucleotides are TGTGCCAGCAGCCCCGGGACTCGTCCAGAAGAGACCCAGTACTTC.

This rearrangement joins TRBV7-9 to TRBJ2-5; 9 bases map to TRBD2. CDR1 and CDR2 (germline): SEHNR, FQNEAQ (reference sequence). J gave up 4 bases and V 5 bases, and 5 bases lay outside the gene matches. This CDR3 is 14 amino acids long. In DNA, the CDR3 is TGTGCCAGCAGCGATAGCGGGAGAGGAGAGACCCAGTACTTC. Translated: CASSDSGRGETQYF.

The chain couples TRBV3-1 to TRBJ2-7, with 8 bases fitting TRBD1. This CDR3 is 16 amino acids long. Trimming removed 1 base from V and 3 bases from J; junction bases left unmatched: 8. Germline loops: CDR1 LGHDT, CDR2 YNNKEL (reference sequence). The CDR3 DNA reads TGTGCCAGCAGCCAAGTTCAGGGGGCGATCAACTACGAGCAGTACTTC. This translates into CASSQVQGAINYEQYF.

The V call is TRBV5-1, the J call TRBJ2-3; a weak D match, TRBD1 (6 bases). Germline V gene lookup returns CDR1 SGHRS and CDR2 YFSETQ. The CDR3 sequence is 15 residues long. V lost 0 bases, J lost 4 bases, and 12 bases lay in between. DNA of the CDR3: TGCGCCAGCAGCTTGGTAGGCAGGGGCGCAGATACGCAGTATTTT. Encoded protein: CASSLVGRGADTQYF.

V is TRBV19 and J is TRBJ2-2; 11 bases are shared with TRBD2. The V and J ends lost 4 bases and 6 bases, in that order; junction bases with no gene match: 13. CDR1 is LNHDA and CDR2 is SQIVND in the germline V gene (reference sequence). The CDR3 totals 18 residues. The CDR3 here is CASSTPGLADRGSGELFF. CDR3 DNA: TGTGCCAGTAGTACCCCGGGACTAGCGGACCGAGGATCCGGGGAGCTGTTTTTT. The full variable domain, in which reference TRBV19 and TRBJ2-2 provide the parts outside the CDR3, is DGGITQSPKYLFRKEGQNVTLSCEQNLNHDAMYWYRQDPGQGLRLIYYSQIVNDFQKGDIAEGYSVSREKKESFPLTVTSAQKNPTAFYLCASSTPGLADRGSGELFFGEGSRLTVL.

This clonotype has more than one count but fewer than ten. This chain links TRBV10-3 with TRBJ2-7; 11 positions match TRBD2. V lost 10 bases and J lost 2; bases outside the gene matches: 7. Germline-derived CDR1 and CDR2 are ENHRY and SYGVKD. The CDR3 contains 14 residues. The CDR3 loop reads CASAGTSGTYEQYF. The CDR3 nucleotides are TGTGCCAGCGCCGGGACTAGCGGCACCTACGAGCAGTACTTC.

The chain has TRBV6-2 or TRBV6-3 and TRBJ1-5; TRBD1 matches 10 bases. Germline V lookup: CDR1 MNHEY, CDR2 SVGEGT. The CDR3 runs to 18 residues. V dropped 2 bases and J dropped 1; count of bases not matched to a gene: 8. The CDR3 protein is CASSYRTSTGGSNQPQHF. The CDR3 DNA reads TGTGCCAGCAGTTACAGAACCTCGACAGGGGGCAGCAATCAGCCCCAGCATTTT.

The chain has TRBV11-2 and TRBJ2-3; possible D gene TRBD1, 5 bases. V lost 1 base and J lost 6, with 14 bases in between. Germline-derived CDR1 and CDR2 are SGHAT and FQNNGV. The CDR3 is 15 amino acids. The CDR3 protein is CASSLGFRVSDTQYF. CDR3 bases: TGTGCCAGCAGCTTAGGTTTCAGGGTCTCGGATACGCAGTATTTT.

CDR3 bases: TGTGCCAGCGGTGTCCTCCTGGACGTCAATGAGCAGTTCTTC. As protein: CASGVLLDVNEQFF. The chain joins TRBV6-1 to TRBJ2-1; D is unresolved. Germline V lookup: CDR1 MNHNS, CDR2 SASEGT. V gave up 8 bases and J gave up 6 bases, with 17 bases separating them. The CDR3 contains 14 residues.

This clonotype was detected ten times or more. The rearrangement links TRBV4-1 to TRBJ1-5; D remains ambiguous. The germline CDR1 and CDR2 sequences are MGHRA and YSYEKL. V gave up 4 bases and J gave up 2 bases, with 9 bases separating them. The CDR3 spans 14 residues. The CDR3 spells CASSRAFGNQPQHF. The CDR3 region has the DNA TGCGCCAGCAGCCGAGCTTTTGGCAATCAGCCCCAGCATTTT.

There are a few counts of this clonotype. The chain links TRBV7-3 to TRBJ2-3; no reliable D call. The CDR3 sequence is 15 residues long. Germline values: CDR1 SGHTA, CDR2 FQGTGA. Trimming pared 2 bases from V and 2 bases from J, leaving 11 bases between. The CDR3 here is CASSLSSLNTDTQYF. The CDR3 nucleotides are TGTGCCAGCAGCTTATCGTCCCTTAACACAGATACGCAGTATTTT.

This clonotype was seen only a few times. The CDR3 protein is CASSPRRSGRAGELFF. DNA for the CDR3: TGTGCCAGTAGTCCCCGTAGAAGCGGCAGGGCCGGGGAGCTGTTTTTT. This chain links TRBV19 with TRBJ2-2; the D gene could be TRBD1 or TRBD2 (5 bases each). CDR1 and CDR2 (germline): LNHDA, SQIVND (reference sequence). The CDR3 covers 16 residues. Trimming took 5 bases from V and 6 from J, leaving 19 bases between them.

The chain combines TRBV10-3 with TRBJ2-3; D remains ambiguous. Trimming removed 5 bases at V and 2 bases at J, with 5 bases between. CDR1 and CDR2 (germline): ENHRY, SYGVKD. The CDR3 extends over 12 amino acids. The CDR3 DNA sequence: TGTGCCATCAGTACTACCACAGATACGCAGTATTTT. Residues: CAISTTTDTQYF.

In nucleotides, the CDR3 is TGTGCCAGCAGCTTAAGGGCAGGGGGTAAGACTGAAGCTTTCTTT. It encodes CASSLRAGGKTEAFF. The gene calls are TRBV7-3 and TRBJ1-1, with 7 bases lining up with TRBD1. Trimming removed 1 base from V and 5 bases from J; junction bases left unmatched: 7. There are 15 residues in the CDR3. Per the germline V gene, CDR1 is SGHTA and CDR2 is FQGTGA.

J is TRBJ1-6 and V is TRBV27; D unclear. The CDR3 is made up of 14 amino acids. Looked up from germline, CDR1 is MNHEY and CDR2 is SMNVEV (reference sequence). V gave up 5 bases and J gave up 14 bases, with 19 bases separating them. CDR3 sequence: CASSPQALQEALHF. CDR3 bases: TGTGCCAGCAGTCCGCAGGCCCTTCAAGAGGCCCTCCACTTT.

The chain recombines TRBV20-1 with TRBJ1-1; D is ambiguous. This CDR3 has 15 amino acids. V was pared by 1 base and J by 0 bases, with 12 bases between. The V gene's germline CDR1 is DFQATT and CDR2 SNEGSKA (reference sequence). CDR3 bases: TGCAGTGCTAGAGCGGGCAGTAATTTGAACACTGAAGCTTTCTTT. Its protein is CSARAGSNLNTEAFF.

This clonotype was picked up many times. This chain uses TRBV2 with TRBJ2-5; a weak D match, TRBD2 (6 bases). V lost 8 bases and J 5 bases, leaving 12 bases between the germline ends. The CDR3 length is 12 residues. CDR1 is SNHLY, CDR2 FYNNEI, per germline. CDR3 amino acids: CASFGTRETQYF. The CDR3 coding sequence is TGTGCCAGCTTCGGGACTCGGGAGACCCAGTACTTC.

This clonotype has more than one count but fewer than ten. The rearrangement links TRBV24-1 to TRBJ1-5; D is ambiguous. The CDR3 length is 12 residues. The V end lost 7 bases, the J end lost 5 bases, and 8 bases lay between the germline ends. CDR1 is KGHDR and CDR2 is SFDVKD in the germline V gene. For the CDR3, the DNA is TGTGCCACCAGCGAGTTAGATCAGCCCCAGCATTTT. Amino acid sequence: CATSELDQPQHF.

This clonotype was detected ten times or more. This chain joins TRBV27 and TRBJ1-2, with 8 bases lining up with TRBD1. V trimming: 2 bases; J trimming: 13 bases; junction bases outside the gene matches: 9. CDR1 and CDR2 from the germline V gene are MNHEY and SMNVEV (reference sequence). This CDR3 has 13 amino acids. This CDR3 reads CASSLESGGSCTF. As DNA, the CDR3 is TGTGCCAGCAGTTTAGAGTCAGGGGGCTCATGCACCTTC.

This rearrangement joins TRBV28 to TRBJ1-2; TRBD1 aligns across 9 bases. This CDR3 comprises 17 residues. V shed 5 bases, J shed 1 base, and the junction held 11 bases outside the gene matches. CDR1 is MDHEN, CDR2 SYDVKM, per germline. The DNA of the CDR3 is TGTGCCAGCAGTCGCAACCCAGGGACAGGGTATAACTATGGCTACACCTTC. It specifies CASSRNPGTGYNYGYTF.

This chain joins TRBV5-1 and TRBJ2-7; D assignment may be TRBD1 or TRBD2 (5 bases each). The CDR3 is 16 amino acids. Germline V CDR1 and CDR2: SGHRS, YFSETQ. Trimming removed 4 bases at V and 0 bases at J, with 17 bases between. CDR3 residues: CASSLQGTASSYEQYF. For the CDR3, the DNA is TGCGCCAGCAGCCTCCAAGGGACCGCGAGCTCCTACGAGCAGTACTTC.

This clonotype was counted only a few times. The chain recombines TRBV5-1 with TRBJ1-4, with 7 nucleotides matching TRBD1. Trimming took 3 bases from V and 8 from J; bases not matched to a gene: 7. The CDR3 has 14 amino acids. Per germline, CDR1 SGHRS and CDR2 YFSETQ. CDR3 DNA sequence: TGCGCCAGCAGCTCGGGGACAGCGAGCGAAAAACTGTTTTTT. This gives the protein CASSSGTASEKLFF.